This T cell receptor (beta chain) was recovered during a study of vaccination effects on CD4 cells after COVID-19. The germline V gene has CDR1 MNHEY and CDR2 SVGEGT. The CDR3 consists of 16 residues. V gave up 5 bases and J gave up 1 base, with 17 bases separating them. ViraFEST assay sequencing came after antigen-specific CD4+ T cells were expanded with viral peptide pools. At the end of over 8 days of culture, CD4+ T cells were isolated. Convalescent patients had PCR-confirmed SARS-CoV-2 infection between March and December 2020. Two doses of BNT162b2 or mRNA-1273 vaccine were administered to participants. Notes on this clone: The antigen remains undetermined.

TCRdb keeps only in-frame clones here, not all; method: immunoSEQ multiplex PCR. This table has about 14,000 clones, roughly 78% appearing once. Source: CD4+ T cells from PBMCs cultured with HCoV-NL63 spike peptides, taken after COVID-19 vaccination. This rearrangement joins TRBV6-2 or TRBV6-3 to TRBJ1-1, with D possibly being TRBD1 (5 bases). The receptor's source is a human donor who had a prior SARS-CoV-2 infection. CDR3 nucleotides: TGTGCCAGCAGTGGACTGTTTGGGACGGGGAACACTGAAGCTTTCTTT. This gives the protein CASSGLFGTGNTEAFF.